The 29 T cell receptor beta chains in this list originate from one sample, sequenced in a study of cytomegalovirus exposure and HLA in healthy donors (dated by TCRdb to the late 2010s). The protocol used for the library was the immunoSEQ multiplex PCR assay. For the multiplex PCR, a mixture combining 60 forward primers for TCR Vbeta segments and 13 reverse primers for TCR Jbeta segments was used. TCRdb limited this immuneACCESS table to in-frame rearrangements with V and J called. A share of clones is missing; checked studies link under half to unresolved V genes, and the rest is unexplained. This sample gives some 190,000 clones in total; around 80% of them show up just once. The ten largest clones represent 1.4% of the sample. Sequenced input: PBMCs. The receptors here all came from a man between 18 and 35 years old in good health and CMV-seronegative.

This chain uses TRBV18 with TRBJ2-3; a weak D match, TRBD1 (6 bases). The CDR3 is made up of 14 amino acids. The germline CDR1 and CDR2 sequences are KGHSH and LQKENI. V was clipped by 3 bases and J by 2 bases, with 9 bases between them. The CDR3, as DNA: TGTGCCAGCTCACCGCAGGGGTACACAGATACGCAGTATTTT. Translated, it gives CASSPQGYTDTQYF.

The CDR3 DNA follows: TGTGCCAGCTCACCTGGACAGGGAGGTGGCTACACCTTC. Translating it yields CASSPGQGGGYTF. The chain carries TRBV18 and TRBJ1-2, with TRBD1 matching 8 bases. The V segment lost 3 bases and the J segment 7 bases; nucleotides outside the gene matches: 4. This CDR3 has 13 residues. The V gene's germline CDR1 is KGHSH and CDR2 LQKENI.

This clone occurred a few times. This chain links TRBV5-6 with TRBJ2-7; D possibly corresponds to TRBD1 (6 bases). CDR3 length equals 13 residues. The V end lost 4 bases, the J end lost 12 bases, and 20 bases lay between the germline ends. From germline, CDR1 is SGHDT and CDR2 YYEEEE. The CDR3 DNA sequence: TGTGCCAGCAGCCAAGGACAGCCGAGCGTACTGTACTTC. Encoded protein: CASSQGQPSVLYF.

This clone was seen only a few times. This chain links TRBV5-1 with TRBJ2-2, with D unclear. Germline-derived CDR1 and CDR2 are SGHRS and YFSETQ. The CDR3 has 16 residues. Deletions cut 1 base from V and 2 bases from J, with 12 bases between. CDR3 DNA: TGCGCCAGCAGCTTGAGCCTAGTCGGTAACACCGGGGAGCTGTTTTTT. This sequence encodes CASSLSLVGNTGELFF.

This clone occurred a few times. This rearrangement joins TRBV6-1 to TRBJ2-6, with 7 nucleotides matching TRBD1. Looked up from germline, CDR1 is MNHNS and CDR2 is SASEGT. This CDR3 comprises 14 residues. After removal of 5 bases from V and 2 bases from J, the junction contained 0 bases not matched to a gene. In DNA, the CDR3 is TGTGCCAGCAGTACAGGGGCTGGGGCCAACGTCCTGACTTTC. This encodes CASSTGAGANVLTF.

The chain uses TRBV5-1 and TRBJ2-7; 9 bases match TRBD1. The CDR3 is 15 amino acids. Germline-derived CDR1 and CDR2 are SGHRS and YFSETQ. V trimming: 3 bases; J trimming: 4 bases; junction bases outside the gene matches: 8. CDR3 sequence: CASSSKTTGGYEQYF. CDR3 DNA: TGCGCCAGCAGCTCCAAAACGACAGGGGGGTACGAGCAGTACTTC.

The CDR3 region has the DNA TGCGCCAGCCGAGGGAGCGGTTGGACCTACGAGCAGTACTTC. Translated: CASRGSGWTYEQYF. The chain couples TRBV10-1 to TRBJ2-7; D perhaps matches TRBD2 (5 bases). The CDR3 is 14 residues long. V dropped 8 bases and J dropped 2 bases, with 16 bases sitting between them. Looked up from germline, CDR1 is WNHNN and CDR2 is SYGVQD (reference sequence).

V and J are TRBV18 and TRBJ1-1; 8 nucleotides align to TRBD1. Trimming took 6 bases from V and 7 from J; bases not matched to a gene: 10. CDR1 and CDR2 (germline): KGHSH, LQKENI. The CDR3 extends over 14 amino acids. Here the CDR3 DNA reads TGTGCCAGCTCGACCACGGCAGGGGGCATTGAAGCTTTCTTT. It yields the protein CASSTTAGGIEAFF.

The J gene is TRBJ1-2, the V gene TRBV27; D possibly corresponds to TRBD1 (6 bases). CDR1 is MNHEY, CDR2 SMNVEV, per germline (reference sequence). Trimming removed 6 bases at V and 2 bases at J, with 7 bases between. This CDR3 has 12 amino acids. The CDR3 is CASSTGNYGYTF. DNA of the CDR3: TGTGCCAGCAGCACAGGGAACTATGGCTACACCTTC.

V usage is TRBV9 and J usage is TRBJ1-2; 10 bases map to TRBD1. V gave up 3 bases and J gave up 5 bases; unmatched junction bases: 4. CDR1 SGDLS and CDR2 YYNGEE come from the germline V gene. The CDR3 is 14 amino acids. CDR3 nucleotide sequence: TGTGCCAGCAGCGGACAGGGGGCGAGATATGGCTACACCTTC. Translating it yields CASSGQGARYGYTF.

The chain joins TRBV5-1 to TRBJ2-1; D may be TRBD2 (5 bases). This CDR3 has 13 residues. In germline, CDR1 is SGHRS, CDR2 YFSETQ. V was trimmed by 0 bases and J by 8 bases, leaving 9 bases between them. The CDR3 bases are TGCGCCAGCAGCTTGGGCGGGTCGGATGAGCAGTTCTTC. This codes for CASSLGGSDEQFF.

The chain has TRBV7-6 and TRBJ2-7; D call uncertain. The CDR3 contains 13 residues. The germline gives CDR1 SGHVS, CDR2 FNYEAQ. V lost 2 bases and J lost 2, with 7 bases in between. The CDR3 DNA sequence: TGTGCCAGCAGCTTAAACGAGGCCTACGAGCAGTACTTC. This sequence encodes CASSLNEAYEQYF.

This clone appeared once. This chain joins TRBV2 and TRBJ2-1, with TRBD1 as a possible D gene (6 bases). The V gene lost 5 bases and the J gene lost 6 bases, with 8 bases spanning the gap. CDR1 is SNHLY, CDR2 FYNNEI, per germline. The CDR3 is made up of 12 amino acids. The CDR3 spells CASSRDINEQFF. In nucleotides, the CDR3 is TGTGCCAGCAGTAGGGACATCAATGAGCAGTTCTTC.

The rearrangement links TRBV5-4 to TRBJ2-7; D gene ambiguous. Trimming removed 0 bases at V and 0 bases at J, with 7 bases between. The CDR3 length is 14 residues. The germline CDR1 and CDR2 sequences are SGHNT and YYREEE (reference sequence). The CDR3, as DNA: TGTGCCAGCAGCTTGGGGCAGGACTCCTACGAGCAGTACTTC. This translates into CASSLGQDSYEQYF. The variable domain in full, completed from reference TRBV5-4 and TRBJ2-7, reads ETGVTQSPTHLIKTRGQQVTLRCSSQSGHNTVSWYQQALGQGPQFIFQYYREEENGRGNFPPRFSGLQFPNYSSELNVNALELDDSALYLCASSLGQDSYEQYFGPGTRLTVT.

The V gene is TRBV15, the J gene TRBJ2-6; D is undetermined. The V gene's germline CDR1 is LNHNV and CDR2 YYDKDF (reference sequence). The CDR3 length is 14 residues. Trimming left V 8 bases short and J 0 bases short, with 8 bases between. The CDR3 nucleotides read TGTGCCACCGGGCGTTCCTCTGGGGCCAACGTCCTGACTTTC. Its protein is CATGRSSGANVLTF.

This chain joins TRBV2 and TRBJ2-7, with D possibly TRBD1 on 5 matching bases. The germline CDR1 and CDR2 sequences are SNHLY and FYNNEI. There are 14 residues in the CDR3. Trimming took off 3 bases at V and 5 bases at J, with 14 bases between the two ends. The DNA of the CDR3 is TGTGCCAGCAGTGATAGGGCCAGGGAAAACGAGCAGTACTTC. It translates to CASSDRARENEQYF.

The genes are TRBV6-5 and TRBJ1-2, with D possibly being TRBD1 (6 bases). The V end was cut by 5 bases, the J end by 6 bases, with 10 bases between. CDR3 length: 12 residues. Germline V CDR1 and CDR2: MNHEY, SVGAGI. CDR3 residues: CASSQNRDGYTF. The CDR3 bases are TGTGCCAGCAGTCAGAACAGGGATGGCTACACCTTC.

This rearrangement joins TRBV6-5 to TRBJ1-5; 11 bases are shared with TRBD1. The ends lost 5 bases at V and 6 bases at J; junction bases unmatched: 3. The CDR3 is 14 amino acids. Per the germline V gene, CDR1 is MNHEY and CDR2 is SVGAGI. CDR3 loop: CASSPDRGLQPQHF. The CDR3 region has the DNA TGTGCCAGCAGTCCGGACAGGGGGCTTCAGCCCCAGCATTTT.

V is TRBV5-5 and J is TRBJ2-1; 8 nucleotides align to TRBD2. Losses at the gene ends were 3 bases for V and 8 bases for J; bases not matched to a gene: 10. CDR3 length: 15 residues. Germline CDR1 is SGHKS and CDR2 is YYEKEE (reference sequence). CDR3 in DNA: TGTGCCAGCAGCTCTCACGGGACTAGGGAAGATGAGCAGTTCTTC. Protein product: CASSSHGTREDEQFF.

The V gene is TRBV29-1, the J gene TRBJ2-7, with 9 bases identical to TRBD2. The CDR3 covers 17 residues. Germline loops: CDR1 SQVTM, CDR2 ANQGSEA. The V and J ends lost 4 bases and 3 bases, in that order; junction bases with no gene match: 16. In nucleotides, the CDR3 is TGCAGCGTTGTGTTTTTGAAAGCGGGGGGATCCAACTACGAGCAGTACTTC. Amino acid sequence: CSVVFLKAGGSNYEQYF.

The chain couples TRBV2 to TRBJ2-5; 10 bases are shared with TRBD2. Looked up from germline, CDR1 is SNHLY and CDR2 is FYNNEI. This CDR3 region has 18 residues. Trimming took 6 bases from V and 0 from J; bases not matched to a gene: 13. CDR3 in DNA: TGTGCCAGCAGACAGCTAGGACTAGCGGCCGTCTACCAAGAGACCCAGTACTTC. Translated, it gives CASRQLGLAAVYQETQYF.

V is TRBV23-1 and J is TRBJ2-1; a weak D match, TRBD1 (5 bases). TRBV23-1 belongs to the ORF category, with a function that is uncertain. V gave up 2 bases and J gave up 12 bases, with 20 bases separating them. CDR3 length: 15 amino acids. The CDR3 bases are TGCGCCAGCAGTCAAGGCAGGGAACCTTCAAAGGGGCAGTTCTTC. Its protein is CASSQGREPSKGQFF.

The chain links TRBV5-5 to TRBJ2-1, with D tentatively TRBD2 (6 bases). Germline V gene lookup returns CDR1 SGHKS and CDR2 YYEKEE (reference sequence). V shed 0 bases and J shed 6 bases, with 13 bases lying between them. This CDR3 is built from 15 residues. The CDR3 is CASSLATGVGNEQFF. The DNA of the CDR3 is TGTGCCAGCAGCTTGGCGACGGGGGTGGGCAATGAGCAGTTCTTC.

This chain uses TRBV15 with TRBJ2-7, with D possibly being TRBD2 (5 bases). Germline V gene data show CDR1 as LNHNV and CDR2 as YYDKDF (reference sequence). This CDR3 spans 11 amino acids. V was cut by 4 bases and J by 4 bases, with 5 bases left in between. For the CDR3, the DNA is TGTGCCACCAGCACGGGGTACGAGCAGTACTTC. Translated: CATSTGYEQYF.

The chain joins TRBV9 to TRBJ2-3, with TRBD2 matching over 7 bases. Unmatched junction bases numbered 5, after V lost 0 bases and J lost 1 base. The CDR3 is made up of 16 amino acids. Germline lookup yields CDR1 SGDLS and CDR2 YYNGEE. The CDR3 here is CASSVGLAVRTDTQYF. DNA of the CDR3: TGTGCCAGCAGCGTAGGTCTAGCGGTACGCACAGATACGCAGTATTTT.

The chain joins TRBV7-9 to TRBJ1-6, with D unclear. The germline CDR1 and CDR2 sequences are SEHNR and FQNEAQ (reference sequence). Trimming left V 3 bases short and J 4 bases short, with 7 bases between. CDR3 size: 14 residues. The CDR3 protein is CASSFEGYNSPLHF. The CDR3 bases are TGTGCCAGCAGCTTTGAGGGATATAATTCACCCCTCCACTTT.

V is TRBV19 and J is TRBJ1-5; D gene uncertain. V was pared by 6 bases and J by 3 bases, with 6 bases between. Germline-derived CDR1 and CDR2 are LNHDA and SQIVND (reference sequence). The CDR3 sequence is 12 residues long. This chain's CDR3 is CASRQTNQPQHF. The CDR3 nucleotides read TGTGCCAGTAGACAGACCAATCAGCCCCAGCATTTT. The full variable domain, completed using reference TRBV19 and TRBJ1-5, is DGGITQSPKYLFRKEGQNVTLSCEQNLNHDAMYWYRQDPGQGLRLIYYSQIVNDFQKGDIAEGYSVSREKKESFPLTVTSAQKNPTAFYLCASRQTNQPQHFGDGTRLSIL.

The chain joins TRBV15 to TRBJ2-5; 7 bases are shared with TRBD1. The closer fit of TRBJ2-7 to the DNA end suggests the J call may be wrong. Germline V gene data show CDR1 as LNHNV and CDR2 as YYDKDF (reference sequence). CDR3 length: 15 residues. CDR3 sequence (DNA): TGTGCCACCAGCAGGGGTAGGCAGGGGGTCAACGAGCAGTACTTC. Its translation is CATSRGRQGVNEQYF.

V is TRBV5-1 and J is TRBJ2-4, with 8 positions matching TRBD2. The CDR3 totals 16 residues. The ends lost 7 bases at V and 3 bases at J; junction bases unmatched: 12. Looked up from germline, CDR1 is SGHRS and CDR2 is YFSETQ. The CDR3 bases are TGCGCCAGCGGGTACGGCAGCGGGAGTGGCAAAAACATTCAGTACTTC. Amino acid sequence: CASGYGSGSGKNIQYF.